These T cell receptor beta chains were read from a single sample in a study of T cell responses to AZD1222 COVID-19 vaccine. Clones were sequenced by immunoSEQ multiplex PCR, and TCRdb holds only the in-frame ones, with some missing. This sample has about 70,000 clones; over 80% occur once, and the top ten carry roughly 10%. The sequencing used peripheral blood, collected on day 0 of AZD1222 vaccination. The source of these receptors is an adult in good health. The CDR3 runs from the conserved cysteine through the conserved F or W. The D gene is left open where the match is weak. Only part of the rows carry a size: once, few, many, or a class if the clone is expanded.

J | D | V | size | CDR3 | DNA
TRBJ1-1 | - | TRBV27 | - | CASSLSLGTEAFF | TGTGCCAGCAGTTTATCTTTGGGGACTGAAGCTTTCTTT
TRBJ2-2 | TRBD1 | TRBV10-3 | - | CAISGTGVVANTGELFF | TGTGCCATCAGTGGTACAGGGGTTGTCGCGAACACCGGGGAGCTGTTTTTT
TRBJ2-1 | TRBD2 | TRBV7-3 | - | CASSLLVSGGAEQFF | TGTGCCAGCAGCTTGTTGGTTAGCGGGGGGGCTGAGCAGTTCTTC
TRBJ1-1 | - | TRBV7-9 | - | CASSLAMAENTEAFF | TGTGCCAGCAGCTTAGCTATGGCAGAGAACACTGAAGCTTTCTTT
TRBJ2-7 | - | TRBV5-1 | - | CASSSLYEQYF | TGCGCCAGCAGCTCACTCTACGAGCAGTACTTC
TRBJ1-1 | TRBD1 | TRBV30 | - | CAWSAGGRNTEAFF | TGTGCCTGGAGTGCAGGGGGCCGGAACACTGAAGCTTTCTTT
TRBJ1-2 | - | TRBV28 | - | CASSTSGAIFNYGYTF | TGTGCCAGCAGTACCTCAGGGGCTATCTTTAACTATGGCTACACCTTC
TRBJ1-5 | - | TRBV16 | - | CASSPASGHQPQHF | TGTGCCAGCAGCCCAGCTAGTGGTCATCAGCCCCAGCATTTT
TRBJ1-3 | - | TRBV30 | - | CAWDRGYGNTIYF | TGTGCCTGGGATCGCGGGTATGGAAACACCATATATTTT
TRBJ2-7 | - | TRBV7-8 | - | CASSSLSLGDEQYF | TGTGCCAGCAGCTCTCTGAGCTTAGGCGACGAGCAGTACTTC
TRBJ2-1 | - | TRBV10-1 | - | CASSVGHQNYNEQFF | TGCGCCAGCAGTGTAGGACACCAAAACTACAATGAGCAGTTCTTC
TRBJ1-1 | - | TRBV19 | - | CASRSRNTEAFF | TGTGCCAGTAGATCGAGGAACACTGAAGCTTTCTTT
TRBJ1-5 | - | TRBV27 | - | CASSPAGRSNQPQHF | TGTGCCAGCAGCCCGGCGGGCAGAAGCAATCAGCCCCAGCATTTT
TRBJ1-5 | - | TRBV10-3 | once | CASGRGGQPQHF | TGTGCCTCCGGCCGTGGGGGGCAGCCCCAGCATTTT
TRBJ1-3 | - | TRBV5-4 | - | CASSPGGRDSGNTIYF | TGTGCCAGCAGCCCCGGAGGCAGGGACTCTGGAAACACCATATATTTT
TRBJ2-1 | - | TRBV10-3 | few | CAIRPGQTRSDEQFF | TGTGCCATCAGGCCCGGACAGACTCGAAGCGATGAGCAGTTCTTC
TRBJ1-3 | - | TRBV6-2/TRBV6-3 | - | CASSWGTTGNTIYF | TGTGCCAGCAGTTGGGGGACGACTGGAAACACCATATATTTT
TRBJ1-1 | - | TRBV12-3/TRBV12-4 | - | CASSLASRTEAFF | TGTGCCAGCAGTTTAGCGTCCCGGACTGAAGCTTTCTTT
TRBJ2-2 | - | TRBV5-5 | few | CASSLDTGGYSGELFF | TGTGCCAGCAGCCTAGACACGGGTGGATATTCCGGGGAGCTGTTTTTT
TRBJ1-5 | TRBD1 | TRBV27 | - | CASSSKATGGLNQPQHF | TGTGCCAGCAGTTCCAAAGCAACAGGGGGATTAAATCAGCCCCAGCATTTT
TRBJ2-1 | - | TRBV18 | - | CASSLGTYNEQFF | TGTGCCAGCTCGCTCGGGACCTACAATGAGCAGTTCTTC
TRBJ1-5 | TRBD1 | TRBV5-6 | - | CASSSTTGGAAQHF | TGTGCCAGCAGTTCGACCACAGGGGGCGCAGCCCAGCATTTT
TRBJ2-7 | - | TRBV9 | - | CASSVAPGAYEQYF | TGTGCCAGCAGCGTAGCGCCGGGGGCCTACGAGCAGTACTTC
TRBJ1-4 | TRBD1 | TRBV7-9 | - | CASSVTTGTAEKLFF | TGTGCCAGCAGCGTTACGACAGGGACGGCGGAAAAACTGTTTTTT
TRBJ1-3 | - | TRBV29-1 | - | CSVETSEPGSSGNTIYF | TGCAGCGTCGAAACTTCAGAACCGGGAAGCTCTGGAAACACCATATATTTT
TRBJ1-2 | - | TRBV10-3 | - | CAITPTDDAYGYTF | TGTGCCATCACCCCGACTGACGACGCTTATGGCTACACCTTC
TRBJ1-2 | - | TRBV6-5 | - | CASSYRESFRGYTF | TGTGCCAGCAGTTACCGGGAATCTTTTCGTGGCTACACCTTC
TRBJ2-4 | - | TRBV7-2 | - | CASRLTGHIQYF | TGTGCCAGCAGACTTACAGGGCACATTCAGTACTTC
TRBJ1-1 | - | TRBV4-3 | once | CASSQEVGRRGAFF | TGCGCCAGCAGCCAAGAAGTGGGCAGACGGGGAGCTTTCTTT
TRBJ2-5 | TRBD1 | TRBV5-5 | - | CASSPWDSRTQYF | TGTGCCAGCAGCCCCTGGGACAGCCGGACCCAGTACTTC
TRBJ1-5 | - | TRBV6-1 | - | CASSEFTGPSNQPQHF | TGTGCCAGCAGTGAATTCACGGGGCCCAGCAATCAGCCCCAGCATTTT
TRBJ1-1 | TRBD1 | TRBV30 | once | CAWSPTGGTEAFF | TGTGCCTGGAGTCCTACAGGGGGCACTGAAGCTTTCTTT
TRBJ2-2 | TRBD1 | TRBV2 | once | CASSEQGVNTGELFF | TGTGCCAGCAGTGAACAGGGGGTGAACACCGGGGAGCTGTTTTTT
TRBJ2-3 | - | TRBV10-1 | - | CASSGPVHTDTQYF | TGCGCCAGCAGCGGGCCAGTCCACACAGATACGCAGTATTTT
TRBJ2-7 | - | TRBV6-4 | - | CASSDSFWGKWNEQYF | TGTGCCAGCAGTGACAGCTTTTGGGGAAAATGGAACGAGCAGTACTTC
TRBJ2-4 | - | TRBV27 | - | CASSPQYQGTSWVAKNIQYF | TGTGCCAGCAGCCCCCAGTATCAGGGCACCTCGTGGGTAGCCAAAAACATTCAGTACTTC
TRBJ1-6 | - | TRBV28 | once | CASSYRGRSYSPLHF | TGTGCCAGCAGTTATCGAGGGCGTTCTTATTCACCCCTCCACTTT
TRBJ2-1 | - | TRBV27 | - | CASSLAPGSYNEQFF | TGTGCCAGCAGTCTAGCTCCCGGCTCCTACAATGAGCAGTTCTTC
TRBJ1-4 | TRBD1 | TRBV5-4 | - | CASSLEAGGSEKLFF | TGTGCCAGCAGCTTGGAAGCAGGGGGCTCGGAAAAACTGTTTTTT
TRBJ1-2 | - | TRBV5-1 | - | CASSLEGWGRPFYGYTF | TGCGCCAGCAGCTTGGAAGGCTGGGGCAGGCCTTTCTATGGCTACACCTTC
TRBJ1-2 | TRBD1 | TRBV15 | once | CATSGARKIPGQGLSGYTF | TGTGCCACCAGCGGCGCTCGAAAAATTCCGGGACAGGGTTTGTCGGGCTACACCTTC
TRBJ1-2 | - | TRBV3-1/TRBV3-2 | - | CASSPLGSDGYTF | TGTGCCAGCAGCCCCCTGGGTTCCGATGGCTACACCTTC
TRBJ1-2 | - | TRBV28 | - | CASSLGPDYGYTF | TGTGCCAGCAGTTTAGGGCCTGACTATGGCTACACCTTC
TRBJ2-1 | - | TRBV7-3 | - | CASSLGMGTNEQFF | TGTGCCAGCAGCTTAGGTATGGGGACTAATGAGCAGTTCTTC
TRBJ2-5 | - | TRBV27 | - | CARQDSKQETQYF | TGTGCCAGACAGGACAGCAAGCAAGAGACCCAGTACTTC
TRBJ1-6 | - | TRBV11-2 | - | CASSPRPQDDSPLHF | TGTGCCAGCAGCCCCCGGCCGCAGGATGATTCACCCCTCCACTTT
TRBJ2-3 | TRBD2 | TRBV5-1 | - | CASSTPPGLAGGSSTDTQYF | TGCGCCAGCAGCACCCCCCCCGGACTAGCGGGGGGGTCTAGCACAGATACGCAGTATTTT
TRBJ1-5 | - | TRBV2 | medium-sized | CASTGPTQGFQPQHF | TGTGCCAGCACGGGACCCACGCAGGGATTTCAGCCCCAGCATTTT
TRBJ2-3 | TRBD2 | TRBV5-1 | - | CASSFISGGPDTQYF | TGCGCCAGCAGCTTTATTAGCGGGGGCCCAGATACGCAGTATTTT
TRBJ1-2 | TRBD1 | TRBV29-1 | - | CSVTLTGGGDGYTF | TGCAGCGTCACGCTAACAGGGGGCGGAGATGGCTACACCTTC
TRBJ2-5 | TRBD1 | TRBV28 | - | CASSLSGQGKTQYF | TGTGCCAGCAGTTTATCCGGACAGGGAAAGACCCAGTACTTC
TRBJ1-2 | TRBD1 | TRBV28 | - | CASSPAGTGDNGYTF | TGTGCCAGCAGCCCCGCGGGGACAGGGGATAATGGCTACACCTTC
TRBJ1-2 | - | TRBV7-9 | - | CASRPGGAGYTF | TGTGCCAGCAGACCGGGGGGGGCTGGCTACACCTTC
TRBJ2-3 | - | TRBV7-3 | - | CASSFANAGGTQYF | TGTGCCAGCAGCTTCGCGAACGCGGGCGGAACGCAGTATTTT
TRBJ2-3 | - | TRBV3-1/TRBV3-2 | - | CASSQDTRADTQYF | TGTGCCAGCAGCCAAGATACCAGGGCAGATACGCAGTATTTT
TRBJ2-5 | TRBD2 | TRBV29-1 | once | CSVEAGGHSETQYF | TGCAGCGTTGAGGCGGGGGGGCATAGCGAGACCCAGTACTTC
TRBJ1-5 | - | TRBV6-2/TRBV6-3 | - | CASSRNRVSNQPQHF | TGTGCCAGCAGTAGGAACAGGGTTTCCAATCAGCCCCAGCATTTT
TRBJ1-1 | - | TRBV19 | - | CASSMRGLGSEAFF | TGTGCCAGTAGTATGAGAGGATTAGGGTCTGAAGCTTTCTTT